The 29 T cell receptor beta chains presented below share a single source sample, sequenced in a study of blood T cell repertoires in COVID-19. TCRdb's table, derived via immunoSEQ multiplex PCR, lists solely in-frame clones and lacks some. This sample has 150,000 to 200,000 clones, with roughly 89% found just once. Source material: peripheral blood. Receptor source: a man aged 40-55 years with acute or convalescent COVID-19.

The chain recombines TRBV7-9 with TRBJ1-1, with D uncertain. The CDR3 runs to 12 residues. Per germline, CDR1 SEHNR and CDR2 FQNEAQ (reference sequence). V was shortened by 3 bases and J by 10 bases, with 12 bases between the two germline ends. CDR3 sequence reads: CASSFSNSVAFF. The CDR3 coding sequence is TGTGCCAGCAGCTTTTCCAACTCGGTAGCTTTCTTT.

This chain links TRBV5-1 with TRBJ1-6, with D maybe TRBD1 (5 bases). The CDR3 runs 16 residues. Germline V lookup: CDR1 SGHRS, CDR2 YFSETQ. Between the trimmed V and J ends, which lost 3 bases and 8 bases, there was a span of 18 bases. CDR3 sequence (DNA): TGCGCCAGCAGCTGGATGGGGGGTTTGGCCTATTCACCCCTCCACTTT. Protein product: CASSWMGGLAYSPLHF. Using reference TRBV5-1 and TRBJ1-6 for the parts outside the CDR3, the full variable domain is KAGVTQTPRYLIKTRGQQVTLSCSPISGHRSVSWYQQTPGQGLQFLFEYFSETQRNKGNFPGRFSGRQFSNSRSEMNVSTLELGDSALYLCASSWMGGLAYSPLHFGNGTRLTVT.

The rearrangement links TRBV6-1 to TRBJ1-4; D is uncertain. V shed 3 bases and J shed 10 bases, with 12 bases lying between them. The CDR3 extends over 13 amino acids. The germline gives CDR1 MNHNS, CDR2 SASEGT. The CDR3 spells CASSDTGIAKLFF. The CDR3 region has the DNA TGTGCCAGCAGTGATACCGGGATCGCAAAACTGTTTTTT.

The chain recombines TRBV9 with TRBJ2-1, with TRBD1 matching over 9 bases. Trimming cost V 4 bases and J 1 base; bases outside gene matches: 3. The CDR3 has 15 amino acids. Germline V CDR1 and CDR2: SGDLS, YYNGEE. The CDR3 loop is CASSQTGGSYNEQFF. The CDR3 bases are TGTGCCAGCAGCCAGACAGGGGGGTCCTACAATGAGCAGTTCTTC.

The chain recombines TRBV5-1 with TRBJ1-1, with 10 positions matching TRBD1. This CDR3 spans 15 amino acids. In germline, CDR1 is SGHRS, CDR2 YFSETQ. Germline trimming cut 4 bases from V and 3 bases from J; bases unmatched to any gene: 6. The CDR3 sequence: CASSRGGTGDTEAFF. CDR3 coding DNA: TGCGCCAGCAGCCGAGGAGGGACAGGGGACACTGAAGCTTTCTTT.

The rearrangement links TRBV3-1 (or the pseudogene TRBV3-2) to TRBJ1-1; perhaps TRBD1 as D (6 bases). Germline V gives CDR1 LGHDT, CDR2 YNNKEL (reference sequence). The CDR3 runs to 16 residues. V was cut by 0 bases and J by 4 bases, with 15 bases left in between. This CDR3 is CASSQDDRPNGTEAFF. DNA for the CDR3: TGTGCCAGCAGCCAAGATGACAGGCCGAATGGCACTGAAGCTTTCTTT.

V is TRBV6-5 and J is TRBJ1-4; D is uncertain. V was pared by 6 bases and J by 14 bases, with 19 bases between. The CDR3 contains 13 residues. Germline assignment: CDR1 MNHEY and CDR2 SVGAGI. The CDR3 loop is CASSGDGRGMLFF. CDR3 DNA: TGTGCCAGCAGCGGAGATGGGCGGGGTATGCTGTTTTTT.

This chain connects TRBV7-9 to TRBJ1-4, with 8 positions matching TRBD1. From germline, CDR1 is SEHNR and CDR2 FQNEAQ (reference sequence). J was trimmed by 0 bases and V by 4 bases; bases with no gene match: 7. The CDR3 has 17 residues. CDR3 nucleotides: TGTGCCAGCAGCTCATTCGGACAGGGCGCAACTAATGAAAAACTGTTTTTT. Its translation: CASSSFGQGATNEKLFF.

This chain links TRBV19 with TRBJ1-1; D ambiguous. CDR3 length equals 14 residues. Germline V lookup: CDR1 LNHDA, CDR2 SQIVND (reference sequence). Trimming removed 3 bases at V and 0 bases at J, with 8 bases between. Here the CDR3 reads CASSIQEVNTEAFF. The DNA of the CDR3 is TGTGCCAGTAGTATTCAGGAGGTGAACACTGAAGCTTTCTTT.

The CDR3 DNA is TGTGCCAGCAGTGAAAGACAAGAAAATTCACCCCTCCACTTT. It is translated as CASSERQENSPLHF. The genes are TRBV2 and TRBJ1-6, with no clear D. V was trimmed by 2 bases and J by 7 bases, leaving 9 bases between them. The V gene's germline CDR1 is SNHLY and CDR2 FYNNEI. The length of the CDR3 is 14 residues.

The rearrangement uses TRBV5-6 and TRBJ2-3, with TRBD2 matching 15 bases. CDR3 length equals 19 residues. With 0 bases clipped from V and 5 bases from J, the junction kept 10 bases outside the gene matches. Germline CDR1 reads SGHDT; CDR2 reads YYEEEE. CDR3 amino acids: CASSLVGLAGGRGKDTQYF. The CDR3 DNA is TGTGCCAGCAGCTTGGTTGGACTAGCGGGGGGGCGCGGGAAAGATACGCAGTATTTT.

V is TRBV5-1 and J is TRBJ2-2; 11 positions agree with TRBD2. CDR3 length: 21 residues. The germline CDR1 and CDR2 sequences are SGHRS and YFSETQ. Trimming cost V 0 bases and J 2 bases; bases outside gene matches: 15. CDR3 region: CASSLAVSSGGPLTNTGELFF. The CDR3 DNA reads as TGCGCCAGCAGCTTGGCTGTCTCTAGCGGGGGGCCCCTAACCAACACCGGGGAGCTGTTTTTT.

The chain is built from TRBV10-1 and TRBJ2-2, with D tentatively TRBD2 (5 bases). Germline CDR1 WNHNN, CDR2 SYGVQD (reference sequence). The germline V and J ends were trimmed by 8 bases and 1 base, with 8 bases remaining between them. The CDR3 runs 13 residues. Here the CDR3 reads CASRRGNTGELFF. The DNA for the CDR3 is TGCGCCAGCCGTCGGGGGAACACCGGGGAGCTGTTTTTT.

Worth noting for this clone: The DNA is omitted, as the CDR3 cannot be located on it reliably, and the CDR3 follows TCRdb's listing. V gene TRBV28 combines with J gene TRBJ1-6. Germline-derived CDR1 and CDR2 are MDHEN and SYDVKM. Including both end residues, the CDR3 is 12 amino acids long. The CDR3 region is CASSSSGSPLHF.

The chain is built from TRBV6-6 and TRBJ1-5; D ambiguous. Germline CDR1 and CDR2: MNHNY and SVGAGI (reference sequence). V lost 7 bases and J 6 bases, leaving 10 bases between the germline ends. This CDR3 is built from 12 residues. The CDR3 DNA is TGTGCCAGCACCCTTGGGCCTCAGCCCCAGCATTTT. Protein: CASTLGPQPQHF.

This clone was picked up one time. The gene calls are TRBV15 and TRBJ1-2; 7 bases are shared with TRBD1. V was pared by 1 base and J by 0 bases, with 11 bases of the junction left unmatched. Looked up from germline, CDR1 is LNHNV and CDR2 is YYDKDF (reference sequence). CDR3 length equals 18 residues. Here the CDR3 DNA reads TGTGCCACCAGCAGAGCGATGACAGGGTTTGGCCCTAACTATGGCTACACCTTC. This codes for CATSRAMTGFGPNYGYTF.

The J gene is TRBJ2-7, the V gene TRBV7-2, with D unclear. Trimming took 0 bases from V and 4 from J, leaving 10 bases between them. The germline V gene has CDR1 SGHTA and CDR2 FQGNSA. CDR3 length: 14 residues. The CDR3 nucleotides are TGTGCCAGCAGCTTAGCTCGGCAGCGTTACGAGCAGTACTTC. Amino acids: CASSLARQRYEQYF.

In this sample, this clone turned up once. V gene TRBV5-1 combines with J gene TRBJ1-6; tentatively, D is TRBD1 (6 bases). The CDR3 spans 14 residues. From germline, CDR1 is SGHRS and CDR2 YFSETQ. Between the trimmed V and J ends, which lost 4 bases and 9 bases, there was a span of 14 bases. Here the CDR3 DNA reads TGCGCCAGCAGCCCTGGACAGAGACCTTCACCCCTCCACTTT. Its protein product is CASSPGQRPSPLHF.

The V and J genes are TRBV30 and TRBJ1-3, with D maybe TRBD1 (6 bases). The CDR3 extends over 14 amino acids. The V end was cut by 5 bases, the J end by 2 bases, with 13 bases between. CDR1 is GTSNPN, CDR2 SVGIG, per germline (reference sequence). The CDR3 sequence: CAWAQGLPGNTIYF. CDR3 DNA sequence: TGTGCCTGGGCACAGGGATTACCTGGAAACACCATATATTTT.

J is TRBJ2-3 and V is TRBV15, with D possibly matching TRBD1 (5 bases). Germline lookup yields CDR1 LNHNV and CDR2 YYDKDF (reference sequence). The CDR3 contains 16 residues. The V and J ends lost 0 bases and 4 bases respectively, with 14 bases between them. CDR3 sequence: CATSRDRAGWSDTQYF. The CDR3 nucleotides read TGTGCCACCAGCAGAGATAGGGCAGGGTGGTCAGATACGCAGTATTTT.

The rearrangement links TRBV11-2 to TRBJ2-3; TRBD2 matches 8 bases. V trimming: 3 bases; J trimming: 4 bases; junction bases outside the gene matches: 3. This CDR3 is 14 amino acids long. From germline, CDR1 is SGHAT and CDR2 FQNNGV. This CDR3 reads CASSFRGGADTQYF. The CDR3 DNA reads as TGTGCCAGCAGCTTCCGGGGGGGAGCAGATACGCAGTATTTT.

The genes are TRBV18 and TRBJ2-5; D is undetermined. This CDR3 contains 18 residues. Trimming left V 2 bases short and J 2 bases short, with 21 bases between. The germline V gene encodes CDR1 KGHSH and CDR2 LQKENI. For the CDR3, the DNA is TGTGCCAGCTCACCAAGCCCCGATGGTGGAGCGCTTCAAGAGACCCAGTACTTC. It encodes CASSPSPDGGALQETQYF.

This clone was recorded only once. V usage is TRBV6-5 and J usage is TRBJ1-1, with D possibly being TRBD1 (5 bases). This CDR3 has 13 amino acids. Germline CDR1 and CDR2: MNHEY and SVGAGI. Trimming cost V 2 bases and J 5 bases, with 9 bases left between them. CDR3 DNA sequence: TGTGCCAGCAGTTACCAATCAGGGACTGAAGCTTTCTTT. Residues: CASSYQSGTEAFF.

The count of this clone is one. The chain recombines TRBV11-3 with TRBJ2-1, with D possibly being TRBD2 (5 bases). The CDR3 consists of 15 residues. Trimming shortened V by 1 base and J by 5 bases, and 12 bases separated the two germline ends. The germline V gene encodes CDR1 SGHNT and CDR2 YENEEA. The CDR3 bases are TGTGCCAGCAGCTTAGGGACGGGGTGGGACAATGAGCAGTTCTTC. Its translation is CASSLGTGWDNEQFF.

The chain recombines TRBV6-2 or TRBV6-3 with TRBJ2-3; the match to TRBD1 covers 8 bases. CDR1 and CDR2 from the germline V gene are MNHEY and SVGEGT. The CDR3 spans 15 residues. V lost 5 bases to trimming and J lost 0 bases; unmatched junction nucleotides: 4. The CDR3 loop is CASSPDRVSTDTQYF. DNA for the CDR3: TGTGCCAGCAGTCCGGACAGGGTCAGCACAGATACGCAGTATTTT.

The rearrangement uses TRBV11-3 and TRBJ2-3; a possible D gene is TRBD1 (6 bases). The CDR3 totals 15 residues. The germline V and J ends were trimmed by 3 bases and 3 bases, with 13 bases remaining between them. Germline values: CDR1 SGHNT, CDR2 YENEEA. The CDR3 nucleotides read TGTGCCAGCAGCTTTTCCGGCCAGGGGACAGATACGCAGTATTTT. Translating it yields CASSFSGQGTDTQYF.

DNA of the CDR3: TGTGCCAGCAGCTTATATTCTAGCGGGGGGTGGAATGAGCAGTTCTTC. The encoded protein is CASSLYSSGGWNEQFF. The chain employs TRBV7-3 and TRBJ2-1; 11 bases fit TRBD2. The germline gives CDR1 SGHTA, CDR2 FQGTGA. The ends lost 2 bases at V and 7 bases at J; junction bases unmatched: 7. The CDR3 runs to 16 residues.

The genes are TRBV5-6 and TRBJ2-6; D is unclear. The ends were cut back, 4 bases at V and 2 bases at J, with 10 bases in the middle. Germline V gives CDR1 SGHDT, CDR2 YYEEEE. The length of the CDR3 is 15 residues. CDR3: CASSPPVPGANVLTF. In DNA form, the CDR3 reads TGTGCCAGCAGCCCCCCGGTGCCTGGGGCCAACGTCCTGACTTTC.

The chain employs TRBV5-3 and TRBJ2-5, with a tentative D call TRBD2 (5 bases). TRBV5-3 is classed as an ORF, of uncertain function. Between the trimmed V and J ends, which lost 5 bases and 3 bases, there was a span of 26 bases. The CDR3 is 18 amino acids. CDR3 nucleotides: TGTGCCAGAAGTGGAGGTGGTTGGCCCACACTTAGGGAAGAGACCCAGTACTTC. Protein sequence: CARSGGGWPTLREETQYF.